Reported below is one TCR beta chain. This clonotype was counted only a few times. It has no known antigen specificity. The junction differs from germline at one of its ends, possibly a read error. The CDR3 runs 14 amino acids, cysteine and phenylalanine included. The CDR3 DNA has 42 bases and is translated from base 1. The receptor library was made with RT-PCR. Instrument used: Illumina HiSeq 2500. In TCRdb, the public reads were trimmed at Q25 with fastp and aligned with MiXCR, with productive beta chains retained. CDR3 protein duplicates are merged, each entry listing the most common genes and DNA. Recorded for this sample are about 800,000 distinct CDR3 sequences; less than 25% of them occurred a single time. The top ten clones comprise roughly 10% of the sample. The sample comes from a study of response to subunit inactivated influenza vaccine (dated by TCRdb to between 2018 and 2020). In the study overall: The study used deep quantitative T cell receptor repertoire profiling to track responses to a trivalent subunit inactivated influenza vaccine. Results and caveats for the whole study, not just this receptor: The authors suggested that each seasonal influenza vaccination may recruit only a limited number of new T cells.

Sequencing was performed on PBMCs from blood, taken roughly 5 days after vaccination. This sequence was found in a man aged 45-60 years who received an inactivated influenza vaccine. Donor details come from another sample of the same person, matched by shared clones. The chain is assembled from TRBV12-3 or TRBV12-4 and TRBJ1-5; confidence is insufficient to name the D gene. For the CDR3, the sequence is CASTPGSSDQPQHF. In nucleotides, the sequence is TGTGCCAGCACTCCCGGGTCTAGCGATCAGCCCCAGCATTTT.